This T cell receptor (beta chain) derives from a study of T-cell memory formation after mild COVID-19. About the study: The study found TCR clusters largely donor specific. Findings of the study overall: Contracting clones localized mainly to CM and EM when CD4+ and mainly to EMRA when CD8+.

Using constant-segment primers, 5'RACE produced TCR alpha and TCR beta cDNA libraries carrying sample barcodes and UMIs. TCRdb passed the 5' RACE reads through MiXCR, listing each CDR3 protein once. The table lists roughly 600,000 distinct CDR3 sequences, approximately 18% of them singletons. In regard to this clonotype: Its antigen is undetermined.

The length of the CDR3 is 15 residues. Germline V gene sequence: CDR1 MNHNS, CDR2 SASEGT. V gave up 11 bases and J gave up 4 bases, with 24 bases separating them. The TCR comes from an adult woman who had mild COVID-19 (a few samples of this study predate the infection). Cell type and time point are not known. The sequenced material came from PBMCs or a T cell subset sorted from them (not recorded which). The chain employs TRBV6-1 and TRBJ2-7, with D possibly being TRBD1 (7 bases). The CDR3 reads CAGSPVEGAKYEQYF. The CDR3 nucleotides are TGTGCCGGCTCCCCCGTGGAGGGGGCCAAATACGAGCAGTACTTC.